This T cell receptor (beta chain) was retrieved from a study of identical twins. Trimming at V came to 4 bases and at J to 5 bases, leaving 5 bases not matched to a gene. The CDR3 is 13 residues long. The germline V gene encodes CDR1 SGHRS and CDR2 YFSETQ. This clonotype turned up a few times. What it binds is unknown. Template switching created a universal primer site, and the cDNA included unique molecular identifiers. Each CDR3 protein is one row after TCRdb ran MiXCR on the 5' RACE reads. The sample contains around 490,000 distinct CDR3 sequences, about 13% of which appear only once. Regarding the study as a whole: Diverse VJ usage suggested most zero-insertion clonotypes were not invariant T cells. In cord blood, abundant beta clonotypes had fewer insertions; memory showed no trend.

These sequences were also reported in another study, on yellow fever vaccine responses in identical twins.

The sample consisted of CD4+ T cells sorted from blood. This receptor was identified in a woman under 30 in good health. The chain links TRBV5-1 to TRBJ2-7; 8 bases line up with TRBD1. The CDR3 region is CASSRPDRDEQYF. CDR3 coding DNA: TGCGCCAGCAGCAGACCGGACAGGGACGAGCAGTACTTC.